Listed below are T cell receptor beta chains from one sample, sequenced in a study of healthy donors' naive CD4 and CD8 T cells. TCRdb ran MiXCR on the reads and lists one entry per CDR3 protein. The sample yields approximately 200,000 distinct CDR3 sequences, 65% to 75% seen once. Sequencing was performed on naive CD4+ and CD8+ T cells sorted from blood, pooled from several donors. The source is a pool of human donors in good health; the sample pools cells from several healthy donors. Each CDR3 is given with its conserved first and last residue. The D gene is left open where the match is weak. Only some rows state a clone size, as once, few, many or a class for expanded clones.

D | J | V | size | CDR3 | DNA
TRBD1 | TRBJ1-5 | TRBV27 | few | CASSPRDSGEAQPQHF | TGTGCCAGCAGTCCACGGGACAGCGGAGAGGCTCAGCCCCAGCATTTT
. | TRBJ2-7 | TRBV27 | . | CASSFYPEGYEQYF | TGTGCCAGCAGTTTTTACCCCGAGGGGTACGAGCAGTACTTC
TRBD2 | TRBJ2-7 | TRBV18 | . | CASSPPGTSGIWEQYF | TGTGCCAGCTCACCACCTGGGACTAGCGGGATCTGGGAGCAGTACTTC
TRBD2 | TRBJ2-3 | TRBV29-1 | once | CSVLAGGTDTQYF | TGCAGCGTTCTAGCGGGGGGCACAGATACGCAGTATTTT
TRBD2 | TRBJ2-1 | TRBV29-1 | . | CSVVASGRAYNEQFF | TGCAGCGTTGTGGCTAGCGGGAGGGCCTACAATGAGCAGTTCTTC
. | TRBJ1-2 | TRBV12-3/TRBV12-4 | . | CASSFAVSGYTF | TGTGCCAGCAGTTTCGCAGTTAGCGGCTACACCTTC
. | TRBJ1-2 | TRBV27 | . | CASSFGKRYGYTF | TGTGCCAGCAGTTTCGGCAAACGCTATGGCTACACCTTC
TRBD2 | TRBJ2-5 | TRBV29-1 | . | CSVGPLAGRQETQYF | TGCAGCGTTGGCCCTCTAGCGGGGCGCCAAGAGACCCAGTACTTC
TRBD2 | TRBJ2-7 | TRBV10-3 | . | CAIRGLVAEGEQYF | TGTGCCATCAGAGGACTAGTCGCAGAGGGAGAGCAGTACTTC
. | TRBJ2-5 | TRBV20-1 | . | CSATLEETQYF | TGCAGTGCCACCCTGGAGGAGACCCAGTACTTC
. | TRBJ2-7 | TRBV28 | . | CASSLPSSYEQYF | TGTGCCAGCAGTTTACCCAGCTCCTACGAGCAGTACTTC
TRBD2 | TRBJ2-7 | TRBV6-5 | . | CASRESGLAGFEQYF | TGTGCCAGCCGGGAGAGTGGACTAGCGGGATTTGAGCAGTACTTC
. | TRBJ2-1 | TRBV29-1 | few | CSVLSLRDEQFF | TGCAGCGTTCTTTCTCTACGAGATGAGCAGTTCTTC
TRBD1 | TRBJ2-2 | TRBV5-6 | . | CASGQGGSGELFF | TGCGCCAGCGGACAGGGCGGTTCCGGGGAGCTGTTTTTT
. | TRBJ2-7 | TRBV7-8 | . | CASSLSLTDYEQYF | TGTGCCAGCAGCTTATCTCTGACAGATTACGAGCAGTACTTC
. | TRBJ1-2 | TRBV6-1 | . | CASSERLANPYGYTF | TGTGCCAGCAGTGAAAGGCTGGCCAATCCGTATGGCTACACCTTC
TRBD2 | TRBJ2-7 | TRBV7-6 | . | CASSARLAETYEQYF | TGTGCCAGCAGCGCCCGACTAGCGGAGACCTACGAGCAGTACTTC
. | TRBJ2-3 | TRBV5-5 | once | CASSLESQAGGSTDTQYF | TGTGCCAGCAGCTTAGAATCTCAAGCTGGAGGGAGCACAGATACGCAGTATTTT
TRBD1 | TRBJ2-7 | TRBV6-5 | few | CASSDREAHEQYF | TGTGCCAGCAGCGACAGGGAAGCGCACGAGCAGTACTTC
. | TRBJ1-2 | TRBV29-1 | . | CSVVSGAPNYGYTF | TGCAGCGTTGTATCTGGGGCTCCTAACTATGGCTACACCTTC
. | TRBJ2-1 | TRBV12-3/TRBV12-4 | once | CAIRQEGEQFF | TGTGCCATCCGTCAGGAGGGTGAGCAGTTCTTC
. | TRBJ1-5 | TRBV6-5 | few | CASSYHSNQPRHF | TGTGCCAGCAGTTACCACTCCAATCAGCCCCGGCATTTT
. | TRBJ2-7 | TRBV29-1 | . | CSVERDSDEQYF | TGCAGCGTTGAGCGGGACTCAGACGAGCAGTACTTC
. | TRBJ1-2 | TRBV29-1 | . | CSVEAQTGHGYTF | TGCAGCGTTGAAGCCCAGACAGGACATGGCTACACCTTC
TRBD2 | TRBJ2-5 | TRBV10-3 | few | CAISELAETQYF | TGTGCCATCAGTGAACTAGCGGAGACCCAGTACTTC
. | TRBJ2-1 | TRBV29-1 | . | CSVFRVYNEQFF | TGCAGCGTTTTTCGGGTCTACAATGAGCAGTTCTTC
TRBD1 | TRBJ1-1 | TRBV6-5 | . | CASSRTGASWTEAFF | TGTGCCAGCAGTAGAACAGGGGCGTCGTGGACTGAAGCTTTCTTT
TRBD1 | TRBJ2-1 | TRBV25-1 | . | CASWAGTGLYNEQFF | TGTGCCAGCTGGGCCGGGACAGGGCTTTACAATGAGCAGTTCTTC
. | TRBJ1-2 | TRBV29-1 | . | CSVGGPQLYGYTF | TGCAGCGTTGGAGGACCGCAGCTCTATGGCTACACCTTC
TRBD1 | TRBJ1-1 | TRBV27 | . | CASRTGGANTEAFF | TGTGCCAGTAGGACAGGGGGCGCGAACACTGAAGCTTTCTTT